This T cell receptor (beta chain) was sequenced in a study of T cells in Graves' hyperthyroidism and ophthalmopathy. Germline loops: CDR1 LNHDA, CDR2 SQIVND (reference sequence). Trimming removed 5 bases at V and 4 bases at J, with 15 bases between. The CDR3 totals 15 residues. RNA transcripts served as the template for amplifying TCR beta CDR3 regions. In the first-round RT-PCR of the TCR CDR3, the HTBI primer set was used. TCRdb used MiXCR to reprocess the multiplex PCR reads, holding one entry per CDR3 protein. The table has some 600,000 distinct CDR3 sequences, roughly 14% seen once. Patients between 18 and 65 years old had hyperthyroidism, newly diagnosed and lasting under 2 months. Blood from later-ophthalmopathy patients was taken at first hyperthyroidism diagnosis. Out of less than 12 ml of fresh peripheral blood came the PBMCs. This clonotype has ten or more counts.

The specimen was blood. The gene calls are TRBV19 and TRBJ2-1; tentatively, D is TRBD1 (5 bases). This receptor was identified in a woman in her twenties or thirties with Graves' hyperthyroidism that later progressed to Graves' ophthalmopathy. The CDR3 spells CASSGWGSVYNEQFF. For the CDR3, the DNA is TGTGCCAGTAGTGGATGGGGCAGCGTTTACAATGAGCAGTTCTTC. The variable domain in full, with the rest retrieved from reference TRBV19 and TRBJ2-1, is DGGITQSPKYLFRKEGQNVTLSCEQNLNHDAMYWYRQDPGQGLRLIYYSQIVNDFQKGDIAEGYSVSREKKESFPLTVTSAQKNPTAFYLCASSGWGSVYNEQFFGPGTRLTVL.